A single sample gave rise to the 21 T cell receptor beta chains below, sequenced in a study of T cell clonality in common variable immunodeficiency. Produced via immunoSEQ multiplex PCR; TCRdb's table is partial and in-frame only. In total the sample includes over 40,000 clones, none of them seen once. Sequencing was performed on peripheral blood mononuclear cells. The receptors stem from a person between 18 and 75 years old in good health.

This clone has at least ten counts. The DNA ends 3 residues before the CDR3 does, and the rest of the CDR3 is filled in from the germline J gene. The rearrangement links TRBV30 to TRBJ2-7, with TRBD2 identical over 7 bases. With 1 base clipped from V and 6 bases from J, the junction kept 6 bases outside the gene matches. The CDR3 totals 13 residues. Germline CDR1 GTSNPN, CDR2 SVGIG (reference sequence). The CDR3 protein is CAWSGTIAGEQYF. The covered CDR3 bases are TGTGCCTGGAGTGGGACGATAGCGGGCGAG.

This clone was observed at least ten times. The CDR3 end falls 3 residues outside the read, so it is completed with the germline J gene. This chain joins TRBV6-2 or TRBV6-3 and TRBJ2-1; D may match TRBD1 or TRBD2 (5 bases each). In germline, CDR1 is MNHEY, CDR2 SVGEGT. Trimming shortened V by 4 bases and J by 8 bases, and 18 bases separated the two germline ends. The length of the CDR3 is 15 residues. The sequenced CDR3 bases are TGTGCCAGCAGTTCCTACTCCCCCCGAGGGGATGAG. Protein product: CASSSYSPRGDE. The full CDR3 protein reads CASSSYSPRGDEQFF.

This clone occurred many times. At one boundary the junction diverges from the germline segment, which might be a read error. The read finishes 3 residues shy of the CDR3 end, and the germline J gene is used to complete it. V is TRBV4-2 and J is TRBJ2-7; 10 bases map to TRBD1. Germline-derived CDR1 and CDR2 are LGHNA and YNFKEQ. The CDR3 length is 14 residues. CDR3 DNA, as far as it was read: TGCGCCAGCAGCCTTGGACAGGGGGGCTACGAG. Its translation is CASSLGQGGYE. The whole CDR3 sequence is CASSLGQGGYEQYF.

This clone occurred many times. The CDR3 end lies 3 residues beyond the end of the read and is filled in from the germline J gene. V gene TRBV6-2 or TRBV6-3 combines with J gene TRBJ2-7, with D tentatively TRBD1 (6 bases). The CDR3 loop spans 17 amino acids. V lost 4 bases, J lost 0 bases, and 19 bases lay in between. Germline values: CDR1 MNHEY, CDR2 SVGEGT. The CDR3 here is CASSFLGATHISYEQYF. The sequenced part of the CDR3 DNA is TGTGCCAGCAGTTTTCTGGGGGCCACACATATCTCCTACGAG.

The table lists this clone with many counts. The read comes to an end 3 residues before the CDR3 does, leaving the germline J gene to fill in the end. The V call is TRBV29-1, the J call TRBJ2-1, with TRBD1 identical over 12 bases. V lost 5 bases, J lost 8 bases, and 4 bases stayed unmatched. From germline, CDR1 is SQVTM and CDR2 ANQGSEA. This CDR3 region has 13 residues. CDR3 bases read: TGCAGCGTTAAGGGACAGGGGGCCTATGAG. The encoded protein is CSVKGQGAYE. The entire CDR3 protein reads CSVKGQGAYEQFF.

This clone was seen at least ten times. The CDR3 extends 3 residues past the end of the read, so its final part is completed from the germline J gene. The V gene is TRBV20-1, the J gene TRBJ1-4; D is uncertain. Germline V gives CDR1 DFQATT, CDR2 SNEGSKA (reference sequence). The CDR3 consists of 13 residues. V lost 2 bases to trimming and J lost 5 bases, with 9 bases between them. The CDR3 sequence is CSARSGLNEKLFF. The part of the CDR3 DNA that was read is TGCAGTGCTAGATCTGGGCTAAATGAAAAA.

This clone was detected only a few times. Coverage ceases 3 residues before the CDR3 finishes, and the germline J gene fills in the end. The rearrangement uses TRBV18 and TRBJ1-5; tentatively, D is TRBD1 (6 bases). Deletions cut 0 bases from V and 6 bases from J, with 12 bases between. The germline CDR1 and CDR2 sequences are KGHSH and LQKENI. The length of the CDR3 is 15 residues. The covered CDR3 bases are TGTGCCAGCTCACCACCAGGACAGTCCTCTCAGCCC. Its translation is CASSPPGQSSQP. In full, the CDR3 is CASSPPGQSSQPQHF.

This clone was counted at least ten times. The read falls 3 residues short of the CDR3 end, and the missing part is taken from the germline J gene. The V gene is TRBV4-2, the J gene TRBJ2-7, with TRBD2 as a possible D gene (5 bases). The V gene's germline CDR1 is LGHNA and CDR2 YNFKEQ. Trimming pared 0 bases from V and 4 bases from J, leaving 13 bases between. The CDR3 extends over 15 amino acids. The CDR3 bases that were read are TGTGCCAGCAGCCAAGAGTGGCACTCGGGGTACGAG. Protein sequence: CASSQEWHSGYE. In full, the CDR3 reads CASSQEWHSGYEQYF.

This clone was seen repeatedly, ten times or more. The read stops 3 residues short of the end of the CDR3; the missing end is completed from the germline J gene. The chain combines TRBV19 with TRBJ2-3; 9 nucleotides align to TRBD1. The CDR3 has 15 residues. J was trimmed by 4 bases and V by 6 bases; bases with no gene match: 8. Germline CDR1 LNHDA, CDR2 SQIVND (reference sequence). This CDR3 is CASRGTGIVSDTQYF. The CDR3 DNA, read in part, is TGTGCCAGTAGGGGGACAGGGATCGTTTCAGATACG.

This clone was seen many times. The germline gene is not matched at one end of the junction; a read error may be the cause. The read falls 3 residues short of the CDR3 end, and the missing part is taken from the germline J gene. The V call is TRBV7-8, the J call TRBJ1-5; 7 bases are shared with TRBD1. Per germline, CDR1 SGHVS and CDR2 FQNEAQ. The CDR3 contains 14 residues. The CDR3 reads CAGSPGQGNQPQHF. CDR3 DNA (partial): TGTGCCGGCAGCCCCGGACAGGGCAATCAGCCC.

This clone has at least ten counts. The CDR3 end is not reached by the read, which stops 3 residues before it; the germline J gene fills it in. The rearrangement uses TRBV5-1 and TRBJ2-3, with 10 bases that match TRBD2. Germline trimming cut 1 base from V and 5 bases from J; bases unmatched to any gene: 4. Per the germline V gene, CDR1 is SGHRS and CDR2 is YFSETQ. This CDR3 is built from 15 residues. The CDR3 DNA, read in part, is TGCGCCAGCAGCTTGTCTAGCGGGGGTAGAGATACG. Translating it yields CASSLSSGGRDT. The whole CDR3 sequence reads CASSLSSGGRDTQYF.

This clone was picked up many times. Coverage ceases 3 residues before the CDR3 finishes, and the germline J gene fills in the end. This chain uses TRBV7-7 with TRBJ2-5; 7 positions match TRBD2. After removal of 2 bases from V and 5 bases from J, the junction contained 11 bases not matched to a gene. This CDR3 spans 16 amino acids. Germline CDR1 is SSHAT and CDR2 is FNYEAQ (reference sequence). CDR3: CASSLMPTGLRETQYF. CDR3 DNA (partial): TGTGCCAGCAGCTTAATGCCCACGGGACTACGGGAGACC. Combining the CDR3 with reference TRBV7-7 and TRBJ2-5 gives the whole variable domain GAGVSQSPRYKVTKRGQDVTLRCDPISSHATLYWYQQALGQGPEFLTYFNYEAQPDKSGLPSDRFSAERPEGSISTLTIQRTEQRDSAMYRCASSLMPTGLRETQYFGPGTRLLVL.

This clone was seen repeatedly, ten times or more. The DNA ends 3 residues before the CDR3 does, and the rest of the CDR3 is filled in from the germline J gene. J is TRBJ1-6 and V is TRBV18; D may be TRBD1 (6 bases). CDR1 and CDR2 from the germline V gene are KGHSH and LQKENI. CDR3 length: 15 residues. V was clipped by 4 bases and J by 6 bases, with 13 bases between them. The part of the CDR3 DNA that was read is TGTGCCAGCTCACTTGGGGCAGGGGTTAATTCACCC. It codes for CASSLGAGVNSP. The whole CDR3 protein reads CASSLGAGVNSPLHF.

This clone was observed many times. The CDR3 goes on 3 residues after the read ends, and that part is filled in from the germline J gene. The rearrangement links TRBV19 to TRBJ2-3; 7 bases map to TRBD2. The CDR3 runs 16 residues. CDR1 is LNHDA and CDR2 is SQIVND in the germline V gene (reference sequence). Trimming cost V 5 bases and J 3 bases; bases outside gene matches: 11. CDR3 sequence: CASSGPWTGGTDTQYF. The sequenced part of the CDR3 DNA is TGTGCCAGTAGTGGCCCCTGGACGGGGGGAACAGATACG.

This clone was counted many times. One end of the junction varies from germline; a read error may be responsible. The read is 3 residues too short to cover the CDR3 end, so that end is filled in from the germline J gene. V usage is TRBV30 and J usage is TRBJ1-1; TRBD1 is a possible D gene (5 bases). Germline V gene data show CDR1 as GTSNPN and CDR2 as SVGIG (reference sequence). CDR3 length: 10 amino acids. CDR3 residues: CPGGNTEAFF. CDR3 DNA (partial): TGCCCGGGGGGGAACACTGAA.

The chain's CDR3 is CASKWAGLAGDYCTDTQYF. Partial CDR3 DNA: TGCGCCAGCAAGTGGGCCGGACTAGCGGGGGACTACTGCACAGATACG. The chain links TRBV5-1 to TRBJ2-3; 13 bases are a match to TRBD2. Read sequence stops 3 residues before the CDR3 end, and the germline J gene provides the missing end. The junction had 14 bases not matched to a gene; V was cut back by 6 bases and J by 1 base. The CDR3 is 19 residues long. Germline lookup yields CDR1 SGHRS and CDR2 YFSETQ.

This clone was counted at least ten times. Sequencing ends 3 residues short of the CDR3 end; the germline J gene provides the rest. The genes are TRBV5-5 and TRBJ1-1, with 11 bases that match TRBD1. Losses at the gene ends were 5 bases for V and 5 bases for J; bases not matched to a gene: 5. The CDR3 covers 14 residues. Per germline, CDR1 SGHKS and CDR2 YYEKEE (reference sequence). Incomplete CDR3 DNA: TGTGCCAGCAGACTGGACAGGGGGCAGACTGAA. It specifies CASRLDRGQTE. In full, the CDR3 reads CASRLDRGQTEAFF. The full variable domain, with the rest looked up from reference TRBV5-5 and TRBJ1-1, is DAGVTQSPTHLIKTRGQQVTLRCSPISGHKSVSWYQQVLGQGPQFIFQYYEKEERGRGNFPDRFSARQFPNYSSELNVNALLLGDSALYLCASRLDRGQTEAFFGQGTRLTVV.

This clone was counted many times. The read finishes 3 residues shy of the CDR3 end, and the germline J gene is used to complete it. The chain links TRBV29-1 to TRBJ1-2, with 12 bases aligning to TRBD1. Germline lookup yields CDR1 SQVTM and CDR2 ANQGSEA. The CDR3 totals 14 residues. V shed 4 bases, J shed 7 bases, and the junction held 7 bases outside the gene matches. The CDR3 DNA, read in part, is TGCAGCGTTGTGGGACAGGGGGCGTTTGGTGGC. It specifies CSVVGQGAFGG. The entire CDR3 protein is CSVVGQGAFGGYTF. Variable domain in full (rest from reference TRBV29-1 and TRBJ1-2): SAVISQKPSRDICQRGTSLTIQCQVDSQVTMMFWYRQQPGQSLTLIATANQGSEATYESGFVIDKFPISRPNLTFSTLTVSNMSPEDSSIYLCSVVGQGAFGGYTFGSGTRLTVV.

In regard to this clone: The CDR3 end lies 3 residues beyond the end of the read and is filled in from the germline J gene. The rearrangement joins TRBV30 to TRBJ1-2; tentatively, D is TRBD1 (6 bases). The CDR3 has 16 amino acids. Germline CDR1 is GTSNPN and CDR2 is SVGIG (reference sequence). Here the CDR3 reads CAWTPEGGGRYYDYTF. The DNA read from the CDR3 is TGTGCCTGGACGCCGGAAGGCGGGGGGCGCTACTACGAC.

The CDR3 bases that were read are TGTGCCAGCAGCCGAGCGGGGGGAGTTCAGGCCGGGGAG. Translated, it gives CASSRAGGVQAGE. The full CDR3 is CASSRAGGVQAGELFF. V usage is TRBV7-6 and J usage is TRBJ2-2, with 9 bases matching TRBD2. The read falls 3 residues short of the CDR3 end, and the missing part is taken from the germline J gene. Trimming at V came to 5 bases and at J to 6 bases, leaving 10 bases not matched to a gene. Germline lookup yields CDR1 SGHVS and CDR2 FNYEAQ. The CDR3 length is 16 residues.

This clone was observed many times. This chain's CDR3 is CSALRGTSGGQETQYF. The DNA read from the CDR3 is TGCAGTGCTCTACGGGGGACTAGCGGGGGACAAGAGACC. The V gene is TRBV20-1, the J gene TRBJ2-5; TRBD2 agrees at 14 bases. The read is 3 residues too short to cover the CDR3 end, so that end is filled in from the germline J gene. Trimming removed 5 bases from V and 2 bases from J; junction bases left unmatched: 7. The CDR3 is 16 amino acids. Germline-derived CDR1 and CDR2 are DFQATT and SNEGSKA (reference sequence).